This TCR beta chain appears in the sequencing data of a study of T cells in Graves' hyperthyroidism and ophthalmopathy (dated by TCRdb to about 2019). Regarding the research as a whole: Peripheral blood was collected at initial diagnosis, before any treatment. A discovery cohort of about a hundred patients, 43 with Graves' ophthalmopathy and 57 with stable Graves' hyperthyroidism, was used to find distinguishing TCR V-J signatures. An independent validation cohort of under 20 hyperthyroidism patients and about 15 patients who later progressed to ophthalmopathy tested prospective prediction of ophthalmopathy. The 75 to 100 discovery patients were divided at random into training and test sets in a 7:3 ratio. The study also compared thyroid tissue and blood T-cell repertoires from about six Graves' hyperthyroidism patients. Once sampling was done, hyperthyroidism patients were given methimazole at a starting dose of 30 mg daily, whereas ophthalmopathy patients were given high-dose intravenous methylprednisolone. The paper describes TCR Vbeta CDR3 sequencing of 135 peripheral blood samples, made up of about 41 ophthalmopathy patients, over 70 hyperthyroidism patients and approximately 17 progressor patients.

Ophthalmopathy patients had moderately to severely active disease, Clinical Activity Score of at least 3, NOSPECS grade of at least 4, and duration under 3 months. The study excluded patients with uncontrolled infections, other autoimmune diseases, pregnancy or lactation. Diagnoses were established on the basis of clinical symptoms, serum thyroxine and TRAb, thyroid ultrasound, and orbital computed tomography. PBMCs were isolated from about 9.2 ml of fresh peripheral blood by Ficoll-Paque density gradient centrifugation. Total RNA was extracted using Trizol reagent, and RNA quality was assessed on an Agilent 2100 Bioanalyzer. This clonotype occurred a few times. Its antigen remains undetermined. No per-base quality is available; no much larger clone lies one base away. The junction shows trimming of 6 bases on V and 0 bases on J, plus 9 bases between the germline ends. Including the terminal cysteine and phenylalanine, the CDR3 comprises 13 residues. CDR3 DNA only is kept here, 39 bases in frame from base 1.

Amplification of TCR beta CDR3 regions was carried out from RNA transcripts. A first-round RT-PCR of the TCR CDR3 used the HTBI primer set with the Qiagen OneStep RT-PCR kit. A second multiplex PCR round built the libraries, followed by size selection and purification. Paired-end sequencing of the libraries was performed with 100 bp reads on an Illumina HiSeq2000. As for the original processing: SOAPnuke was used to process the raw data, throwing out any read that contained adapters or uncalled bases, had a mean Phred below 15, or lacked an exact constant-primer or identifier match. COPE v1.2.5 was used to merge high-quality paired reads, and clonotypes were defined as unique nucleotide sequences. MiTCR v1.1 was used to align the clonotypes against IMGT TRBV, TRBD and TRBJ reference segments. The analysis included only V-J combinations with a frequency above 0.0001, which together covered 99% to 99.2% of the repertoires. The TCS score was defined as F50 (clonal expansion) divided by E x V (chaos), with BLOSUM62-based TCRdist calculated between CDR3 peptides within each V-J. Welch's t-statistics and random forest reduced approximately 520 V-J features to under 15, which were used in a naive Bayes classifier (R e1071). The public sequencing data were trimmed at Q25 with fastp and processed into clonotypes with MiXCR by TCRdb, which kept only in-frame beta chains. Rows with a matching CDR3 protein are joined into one entry that keeps the most common DNA and genes. The V and J calls reflect TCRdb's pipeline rather than the authors' work. A total of roughly 500,000 distinct CDR3 sequences appear in this sample, about 20% of them only once. Less than 65% of the sample is in the top ten clones.

On the study overall, not on this receptor specifically: In validation, the model predicted progression to ophthalmopathy with approximately 69% sensitivity and 72.22% specificity, a median of about six months before onset. Most expanded thyroid clonotypes (frequency above 0.001) were also detected in blood, a finding suggesting that blood repertoires may reflect thyroid immune responses. A model built on a 13 V-J signature distinguished ophthalmopathy from stable hyperthyroidism, reaching 85% to 90% sensitivity and about 81% specificity in cross-validation and 80%/75% in testing. No statistical method was used to set the sample size in advance, and investigators knew the group allocation.

This receptor was obtained from a woman between 65 and 79 years old with Graves' ophthalmopathy. Recombination linked TRBV12-3 or TRBV12-4 to TRBJ2-7; the D gene may be TRBD1 or TRBD2, since each aligns over 5 bases. Sequencing was performed on blood. In nucleotides, the sequence is TGTGCCAGCAGCCATGGGACCTCCTACGAGCAGTACTTC. The resulting protein is CASSHGTSYEQYF.